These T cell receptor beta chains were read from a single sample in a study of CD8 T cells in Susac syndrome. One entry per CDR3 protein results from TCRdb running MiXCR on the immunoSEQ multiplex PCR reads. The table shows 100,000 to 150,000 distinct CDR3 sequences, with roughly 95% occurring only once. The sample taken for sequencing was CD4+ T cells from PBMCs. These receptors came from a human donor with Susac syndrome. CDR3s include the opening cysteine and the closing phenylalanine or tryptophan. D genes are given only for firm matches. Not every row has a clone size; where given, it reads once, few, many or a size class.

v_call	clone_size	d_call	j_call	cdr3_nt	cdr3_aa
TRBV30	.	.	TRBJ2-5	TGTGCCTGGAGCCATCAGGGCAAGACCCAGTACTTC	CAWSHQGKTQYF
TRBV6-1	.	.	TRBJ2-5	TGTGCCAGCAGTGGTTTCAGGCGAGCAGAGACCCAGTACTTC	CASSGFRRAETQYF
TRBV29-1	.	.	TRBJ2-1	TGCAGCGTTGTAGGGCAGGGTGATGAGCAGTTCTTC	CSVVGQGDEQFF
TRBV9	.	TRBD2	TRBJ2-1	TGTGCCAGCAGCGTAGAAGCGGGAGGTGGCAATGAGCAGTTCTTC	CASSVEAGGGNEQFF
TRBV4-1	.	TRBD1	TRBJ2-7	TGCGCCAGCAGCCCACTGGGACAGCGAATTTCCTACGAGCAGTACTTC	CASSPLGQRISYEQYF
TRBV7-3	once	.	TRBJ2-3	TGTGCCAGCAGCTCGACTAGTGGATTGTATACGCAGTATTTT	CASSSTSGLYTQYF
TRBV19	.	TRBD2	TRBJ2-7	TGTGCCAGTAGTATGGGCGGGAGGCGAACCTACGAGCAGTACTTC	CASSMGGRRTYEQYF
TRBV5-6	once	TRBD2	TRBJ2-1	TGTGCCAGCAGCTTGGCCACTAGCGGGAGCACCGATGAGCAGTTCTTC	CASSLATSGSTDEQFF
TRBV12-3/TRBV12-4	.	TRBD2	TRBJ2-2	TGTGCCAGCAGTCCAGCGGGACTAGCGGCCGGGGAGCTGTTTTTT	CASSPAGLAAGELFF
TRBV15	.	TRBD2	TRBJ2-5	TGTGCCACCAGCAGAGTACTAGCGGGAGGAACGCTCCAAGAGACCCAGTACTTC	CATSRVLAGGTLQETQYF
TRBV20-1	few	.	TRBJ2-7	TGCAGTGCCGCGCCAGGAAGCGCCTACGAGCAGTACTTC	CSAAPGSAYEQYF
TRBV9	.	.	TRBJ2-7	TGTGCCAGCAGCGCACCCGGGACCCAGCCCTACGAGCAGTACTTC	CASSAPGTQPYEQYF